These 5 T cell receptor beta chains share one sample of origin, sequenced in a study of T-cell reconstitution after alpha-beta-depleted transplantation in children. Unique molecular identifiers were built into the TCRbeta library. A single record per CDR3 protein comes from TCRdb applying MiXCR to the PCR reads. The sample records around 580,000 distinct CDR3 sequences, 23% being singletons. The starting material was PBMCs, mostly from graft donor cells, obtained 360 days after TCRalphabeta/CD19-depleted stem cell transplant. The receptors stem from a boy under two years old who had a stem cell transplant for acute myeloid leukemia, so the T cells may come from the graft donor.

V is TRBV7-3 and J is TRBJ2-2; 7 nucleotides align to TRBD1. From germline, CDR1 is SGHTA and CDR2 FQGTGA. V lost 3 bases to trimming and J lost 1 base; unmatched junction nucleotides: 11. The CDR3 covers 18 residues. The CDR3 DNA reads TGTGCCAGCAGCTTCCTCCCGGAAGCAGGGGGGAACACCGGGGAGCTGTTTTTT. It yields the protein CASSFLPEAGGNTGELFF.

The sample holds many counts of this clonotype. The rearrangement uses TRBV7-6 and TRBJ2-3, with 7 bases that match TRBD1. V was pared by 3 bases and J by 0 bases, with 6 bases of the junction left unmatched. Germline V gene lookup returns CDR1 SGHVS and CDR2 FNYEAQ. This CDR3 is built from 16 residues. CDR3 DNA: TGTGCCAGCAGCTTTACGACAGGGCCGAGCACAGATACGCAGTATTTT. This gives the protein CASSFTTGPSTDTQYF.

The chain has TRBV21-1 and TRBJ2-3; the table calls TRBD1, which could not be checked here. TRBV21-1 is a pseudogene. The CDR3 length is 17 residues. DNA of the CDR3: TGTGCCAGCAGCAAAGTTGATTCGGGACTAGCGAAAGATACGCAGTATTTT. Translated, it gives CASSKVDSGLAKDTQYF.

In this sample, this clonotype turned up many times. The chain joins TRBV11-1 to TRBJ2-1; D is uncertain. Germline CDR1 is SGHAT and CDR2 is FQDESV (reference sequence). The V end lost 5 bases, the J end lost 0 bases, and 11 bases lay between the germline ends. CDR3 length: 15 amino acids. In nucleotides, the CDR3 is TGTGCCAGCAGCCAAGAACTATCCTCCTACAATGAGCAGTTCTTC. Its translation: CASSQELSSYNEQFF.

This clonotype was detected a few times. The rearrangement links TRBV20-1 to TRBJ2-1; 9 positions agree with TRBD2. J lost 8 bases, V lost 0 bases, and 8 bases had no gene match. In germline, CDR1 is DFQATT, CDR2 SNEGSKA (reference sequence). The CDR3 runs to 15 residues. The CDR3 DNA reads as TGCAGTGCTAGAGATCAGGGACTAGCTGTCCATGAGCAGTTCTTC. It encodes CSARDQGLAVHEQFF.